One T cell receptor beta chain is described in this entry. Its antigen remains unidentified. These data belong to a study of CXCR3-negative and CXCR3-positive naive CD8 T cells. Whole-study findings and limits: CXCR3-negative naive cells had less hydrophobic TRB CDR3s than did CXCR3-positive naive cells. Both of the naive subsets showed about the same high diversity, but memory CD8+ cells had much less. For the naive subsets, surface CD5 was similar, and TCR strength was inferred from TRB CDR3 properties. TRBV-TRBJ usage was alike in naive CXCR3-negative and CXCR3-positive cells but differed in memory cells.

5' RACE that incorporated UMI labels was used to prepare the TRB cDNA libraries. Reprocessing the 5' RACE reads, TCRdb reports a single entry for every CDR3 protein and omits DNA. The sample's table shows about 110,000 distinct CDR3 sequences. Naive CD8+ T cells showed a CD45RO-CCR7+CD27+CD95- phenotype. CDR1 is MNHEY, CDR2 SVGEGT, per germline. This CDR3 has 15 residues. The source of this sequence is a human donor in good health. Some clones in this sample may be carry-over from other donors' samples. Material: naive CXCR3+ CD8+ T cells from blood. Sample subset: CD45RO-CCR7+CD27+CD95- naive CD8+ T cells expressing CXCR3 (TNR3+). The chain employs TRBV6-2 or TRBV6-3 and TRBJ2-3; TCRdb calls TRBD2, which cannot be checked without DNA. The CDR3 spells CASSPGLVSTDTQYF.